This T cell receptor (beta chain) was recovered during a study of blood T cells in healthy people across ages. V lost 1 base, J lost 7 bases, and 7 bases lay in between. Germline CDR1 and CDR2: DFQATT and SNEGSKA (reference sequence). The CDR3 has 12 amino acids. Whole-study results and caveats: Naive T cell percentage strongly correlated with TCR beta diversity. What prevented conclusive comparison of naive and antigen-experienced cells was that PBMCs were unsorted.

This clonotype came up a few times. No antigen is known for it. The authors isolated at least 6.5 million PBMCs per sample. Combining a sample-barcoded 5' primer with a J-beta primer mix, a second PCR ran for about 7 to 11 cycles. MiXCR, applied by TCRdb to the 5' RACE reads, yields one record per CDR3 protein. This table has over 500,000 distinct CDR3 sequences, roughly a quarter appearing once. The sample also formed part of further work on T cells of mothers and their children.

The rearrangement joins TRBV20-1 to TRBJ1-4; the D is unclear. Sequencing was carried out using blood. The sequence was obtained from a boy aged 2 to 10 in good health. CDR3 residues: CSARVVGEKLFF. The CDR3 region has the DNA TGCAGTGCTAGAGTCGTAGGTGAAAAACTGTTTTTT.